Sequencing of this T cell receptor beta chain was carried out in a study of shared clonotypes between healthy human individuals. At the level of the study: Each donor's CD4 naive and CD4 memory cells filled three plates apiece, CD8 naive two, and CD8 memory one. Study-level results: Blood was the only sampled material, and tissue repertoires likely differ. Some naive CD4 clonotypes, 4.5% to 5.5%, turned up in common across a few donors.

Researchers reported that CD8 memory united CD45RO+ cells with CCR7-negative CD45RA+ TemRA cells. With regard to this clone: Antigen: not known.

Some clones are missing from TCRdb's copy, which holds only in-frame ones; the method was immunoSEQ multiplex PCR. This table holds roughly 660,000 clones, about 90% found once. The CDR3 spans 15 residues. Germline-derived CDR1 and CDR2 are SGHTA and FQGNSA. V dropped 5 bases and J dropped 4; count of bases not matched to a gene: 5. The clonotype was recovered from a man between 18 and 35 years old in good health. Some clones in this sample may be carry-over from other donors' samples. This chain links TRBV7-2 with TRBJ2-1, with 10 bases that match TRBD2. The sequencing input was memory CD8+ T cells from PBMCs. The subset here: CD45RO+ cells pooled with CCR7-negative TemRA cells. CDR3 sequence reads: CASSNLAGVYNEQFF. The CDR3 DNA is TGTGCCAGCAGCAATCTAGCGGGAGTGTACAATGAGCAGTTCTTC.